This T cell receptor beta chain was observed in a study of blood T cell repertoires in COVID-19. Profiling relied on immunoSEQ multiplex PCR, and the TCRdb table lists in-frame clones only, not all of them. The table has 55,000 to 80,000 clones, around 73% seen once; the top ten hold 11% to 15%. CDR3 size: 12 residues. V shed 0 bases and J shed 14 bases, with 13 bases lying between them. CDR1 and CDR2 (germline): SGHDN, FVKESK. V usage is TRBV14 and J usage is TRBJ1-2; D is perhaps TRBD1 (5 bases). Sequenced sample: peripheral blood. The TCR sequence derives from a man in his 60s with COVID-19, enrolled during active disease. CDR3: CASSQDRQGGTF. DNA for the CDR3: TGTGCCAGCAGCCAAGACAGGCAGGGTGGAACCTTC.